A single sample gave rise to the 18 T cell receptor beta chains below, sequenced in a study of human T cells and chemical hapten exposure. The time point denotes: pre-sensitization, week 0. Treatment given: therapeutic diphenylcyclopropenone sensitization with weekly scalp DPC. TCRdb independently ran MiXCR on the RACE reads; one entry per CDR3 protein. The table has around 180,000 distinct CDR3 sequences, under 35% seen once; the top ten hold under 3%. This sample comprised whole blood, obtained in connection with sensitization to the hapten diphenylcyclopropenone (DPC). The receptors were sampled from a young woman with alopecia areata. Some clones in this sample may be carry-over from other donors' samples.

This clonotype was detected only a few times. The J gene is TRBJ2-7, the V gene TRBV11-3, with D maybe TRBD1 (5 bases). CDR1 and CDR2 (germline): SGHNT, YENEEA. Between the trimmed V and J ends, which lost 3 bases and 5 bases, there was a span of 14 bases. This CDR3 is built from 14 residues. The CDR3 region has the DNA TGTGCCAGCAGCTTTCTTCAGGGAAGGGACGAGCAGTACTTC. Translation: CASSFLQGRDEQYF.

This clonotype came up a few times. V gene TRBV29-1 combines with J gene TRBJ2-1, with 8 bases identical to TRBD2. J gave up 9 bases and V 2 bases, and 12 bases lay outside the gene matches. Germline V lookup: CDR1 SQVTM, CDR2 ANQGSEA. This CDR3 comprises 15 residues. For the CDR3, the DNA is TGCAGCGTTGAACGCGAAATAGCGGGAAGGGGTGAGCAGTTCTTC. The encoded protein is CSVEREIAGRGEQFF.

The chain is built from TRBV28 and TRBJ1-2; D is perhaps TRBD1 (5 bases). Germline V gives CDR1 MDHEN, CDR2 SYDVKM. The CDR3 has 15 amino acids. Trimming took off 1 base at V and 4 bases at J, with 13 bases between the two ends. CDR3 bases: TGTGCCAGCAGTTTATCGGGGCCGGGAGGCTATGGCTACACCTTC. This gives the protein CASSLSGPGGYGYTF.

The chain recombines TRBV20-1 with TRBJ2-5; D assignment may be TRBD1 or TRBD2 (5 bases each). Germline CDR1 and CDR2: DFQATT and SNEGSKA (reference sequence). The germline V and J ends were trimmed by 2 bases and 3 bases, with 16 bases remaining between them. The CDR3 is 15 residues long. CDR3 DNA sequence: TGCAGTGCTAGACTATTGGCTGGGGGTAAAGAGACCCAGTACTTC. Amino acids: CSARLLAGGKETQYF.

The chain carries TRBV7-2 and TRBJ2-2; no firm D call. CDR1 and CDR2 (germline): SGHTA, FQGNSA. The CDR3 runs to 13 residues. V shed 6 bases and J shed 0 bases, with 5 bases lying between them. The CDR3 sequence is CASRSPNTGELFF. The CDR3 nucleotides read TGTGCCAGCAGATCCCCGAACACCGGGGAGCTGTTTTTT.

The genes are TRBV20-1 and TRBJ2-1; D might be TRBD2 (6 bases). CDR3 length: 16 amino acids. CDR1 is DFQATT and CDR2 is SNEGSKA in the germline V gene (reference sequence). V dropped 6 bases and J dropped 0 bases, with 18 bases sitting between them. The CDR3 DNA is TGCAGTGCACCGGGGGTAGCGGAGAGCTCCTACAATGAGCAGTTCTTC. Protein: CSAPGVAESSYNEQFF.

The CDR3 sequence: CSVEGAAYEQYF. The CDR3, as DNA: TGCAGCGTTGAAGGGGCAGCCTACGAGCAGTACTTC. This chain connects TRBV29-1 to TRBJ2-7, with D hard to call. The germline CDR1 and CDR2 sequences are SQVTM and ANQGSEA. The V end lost 1 base, the J end lost 2 bases, and 6 bases lay between the germline ends. There are 12 residues in the CDR3.

This clonotype occurred a few times. The chain uses TRBV15 and TRBJ2-1; TRBD1 is a possible D gene (6 bases). Germline CDR1 is LNHNV and CDR2 is YYDKDF (reference sequence). Trimming took off 3 bases at V and 10 bases at J, with 16 bases between the two ends. The CDR3 runs 14 residues. This CDR3 reads CATSSPGAPTEQFF. The CDR3 DNA is TGTGCCACCAGCAGCCCAGGGGCCCCTACGGAGCAGTTCTTC.

The chain has TRBV29-1 and TRBJ1-2; no clear D. Germline loops: CDR1 SQVTM, CDR2 ANQGSEA. Trimming left V 4 bases short and J 0 bases short, with 9 bases between. This CDR3 spans 13 amino acids. CDR3 sequence: CSVAVAANYGYTF. The CDR3 DNA reads TGCAGCGTTGCGGTGGCAGCTAACTATGGCTACACCTTC.

The chain recombines TRBV5-5 with TRBJ2-7, with 10 bases matching TRBD1. Germline V lookup: CDR1 SGHKS, CDR2 YYEKEE (reference sequence). V trimming: 1 base; J trimming: 7 bases; junction bases outside the gene matches: 11. There are 16 residues in the CDR3. The CDR3 reads CASSLRPGQGTEEQYF. DNA for the CDR3: TGTGCCAGCAGCTTGAGGCCGGGACAGGGGACAGAAGAGCAGTACTTC.

In its sample, this clonotype was seen many times. One junction end disagrees with the germline gene, perhaps due to a read error. The chain joins TRBV7-7 to TRBJ2-3; TRBD1 matches at 8 bases. The CDR3 extends over 15 amino acids. The germline CDR1 and CDR2 sequences are SSHAT and FNYEAQ (reference sequence). CDR3 in amino acids: CASSFSGQGTDTQYF. CDR3 nucleotide sequence: TGTGCTAGCAGCTTTTCTGGACAGGGTACAGATACGCAGTATTTT.

V gene TRBV5-1 combines with J gene TRBJ2-2; 8 bases are shared with TRBD1. The CDR3 contains 15 residues. V lost 0 bases, J lost 10 bases, and 8 bases stayed unmatched. Germline V lookup: CDR1 SGHRS, CDR2 YFSETQ. In nucleotides, the CDR3 is TGCGCCAGCAGCTTGGGCGGACAGGGTATGGAGGAGCTGTTTTTT. Encoded protein: CASSLGGQGMEELFF.

The chain has TRBV5-1 and TRBJ2-3; unclear D gene. V lost 2 bases to trimming and J lost 3 bases, with 13 bases between them. The CDR3 totals 15 residues. CDR1 is SGHRS and CDR2 is YFSETQ in the germline V gene. In DNA, the CDR3 is TGCGCCAGCAGCTTCAACGGGTTAGAGACAGATACGCAGTATTTT. Translation: CASSFNGLETDTQYF.

The chain links TRBV28 to TRBJ2-4, with 7 bases that match TRBD2. The CDR3 is 15 residues long. The V and J ends lost 5 bases and 8 bases, in that order; junction bases with no gene match: 12. Germline V lookup: CDR1 MDHEN, CDR2 SYDVKM. As DNA, the CDR3 is TGTGCCAGCAGTCGGAGCGGGGTCCTAGGGGACATTCAGTACTTC. Translating it yields CASSRSGVLGDIQYF.

J is TRBJ2-1 and V is TRBV5-6; 8 bases line up with TRBD1. Germline lookup yields CDR1 SGHDT and CDR2 YYEEEE. The CDR3 sequence is 16 residues long. V was clipped by 4 bases and J by 6 bases; unmatched bases: 12. The chain's CDR3 is CASSLPGTGYGNEQFF. CDR3 nucleotides: TGTGCCAGCAGCCTCCCCGGGACAGGTTACGGCAATGAGCAGTTCTTC.

V and J are TRBV29-1 and TRBJ1-2; TRBD1 agrees at 8 bases. Germline V gene sequence: CDR1 SQVTM, CDR2 ANQGSEA. Trimming took 6 bases from V and 0 from J; bases not matched to a gene: 3. The CDR3 spans 13 residues. The CDR3 loop reads CSVSGGPNYGYTF. The CDR3 DNA sequence: TGCAGCGTCTCAGGGGGCCCTAACTATGGCTACACCTTC.

This clonotype showed up many times. The chain recombines TRBV20-1 with TRBJ2-7; D unresolved. Germline V gene lookup returns CDR1 DFQATT and CDR2 SNEGSKA (reference sequence). The CDR3 totals 14 residues. The V end lost 3 bases, the J end lost 5 bases, and 17 bases lay between the germline ends. The CDR3 protein is CSARVPGRLHEQYF. The CDR3 DNA reads TGCAGTGCTAGGGTTCCGGGTCGTCTTCACGAGCAGTACTTC.

This clonotype was found a few times. This rearrangement joins TRBV27 to TRBJ2-7, with 10 bases fitting TRBD1. The CDR3 length is 16 residues. The trim removed 5 bases at V and 2 bases at J, leaving 9 bases unmatched. Germline V CDR1 and CDR2: MNHEY, SMNVEV (reference sequence). CDR3 sequence: CASSPEGQGNPYEQYF. The CDR3 coding sequence is TGTGCCAGCAGTCCGGAGGGACAGGGGAACCCCTACGAGCAGTACTTC.